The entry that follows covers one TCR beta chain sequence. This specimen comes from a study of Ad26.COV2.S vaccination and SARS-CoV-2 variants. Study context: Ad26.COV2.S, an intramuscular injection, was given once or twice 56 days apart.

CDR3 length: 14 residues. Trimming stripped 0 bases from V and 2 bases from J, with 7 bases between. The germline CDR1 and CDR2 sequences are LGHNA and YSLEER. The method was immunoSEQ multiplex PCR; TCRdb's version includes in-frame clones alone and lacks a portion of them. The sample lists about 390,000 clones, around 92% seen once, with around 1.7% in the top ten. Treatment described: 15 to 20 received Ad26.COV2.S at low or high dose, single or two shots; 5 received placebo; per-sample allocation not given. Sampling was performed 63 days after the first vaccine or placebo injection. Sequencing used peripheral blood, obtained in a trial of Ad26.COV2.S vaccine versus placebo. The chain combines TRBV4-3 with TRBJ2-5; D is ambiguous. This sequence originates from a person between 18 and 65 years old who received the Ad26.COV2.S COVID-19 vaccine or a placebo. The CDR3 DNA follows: TGCGCCAGCAGCCAAGATCTGGGGCAAGAGACCCAGTACTTC. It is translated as CASSQDLGQETQYF.